This T cell receptor (beta chain) was observed in a study of CD8 T cells in ankylosing spondylitis. Study results and caveats: Seven or eight highly homologous variants made up a TCR beta motif, and this motif appeared characteristic of ankylosing spondylitis blood. There were earlier reports of some motif variants in reactive arthritis synovial fluid and blood. According to the report, clones linked to the disease were significantly enriched in matched synovial fluid samples taken from ankylosing spondylitis patients.

This clonotype showed up many times. The antigen remains undetermined. TCRdb analysed the 5' RACE reads with MiXCR anew, one entry per CDR3 protein. This repertoire shows approximately 180,000 distinct CDR3 sequences, around a sixth found once; its top ten account for 4.3%. The receptor's source is a male donor between 5 and 35 years old with ankylosing spondylitis or in good health (not recorded which). The sequencing input was blood, either unsorted or a sorted T cell fraction (not recorded which).

The DNA of the CDR3 is TGTGCCAGCAAGGGTGAAGGGGTTCCGCGATGGTTCTTC. This codes for CASKGEGVPRWFF. The rearrangement links TRBV6-5 to TRBJ2-1; D is perhaps TRBD1 (5 bases). CDR3 length: 13 amino acids. Trimming stripped 7 bases from V and 15 bases from J, with 22 bases between. Germline CDR1 is MNHEY and CDR2 is SVGAGI.